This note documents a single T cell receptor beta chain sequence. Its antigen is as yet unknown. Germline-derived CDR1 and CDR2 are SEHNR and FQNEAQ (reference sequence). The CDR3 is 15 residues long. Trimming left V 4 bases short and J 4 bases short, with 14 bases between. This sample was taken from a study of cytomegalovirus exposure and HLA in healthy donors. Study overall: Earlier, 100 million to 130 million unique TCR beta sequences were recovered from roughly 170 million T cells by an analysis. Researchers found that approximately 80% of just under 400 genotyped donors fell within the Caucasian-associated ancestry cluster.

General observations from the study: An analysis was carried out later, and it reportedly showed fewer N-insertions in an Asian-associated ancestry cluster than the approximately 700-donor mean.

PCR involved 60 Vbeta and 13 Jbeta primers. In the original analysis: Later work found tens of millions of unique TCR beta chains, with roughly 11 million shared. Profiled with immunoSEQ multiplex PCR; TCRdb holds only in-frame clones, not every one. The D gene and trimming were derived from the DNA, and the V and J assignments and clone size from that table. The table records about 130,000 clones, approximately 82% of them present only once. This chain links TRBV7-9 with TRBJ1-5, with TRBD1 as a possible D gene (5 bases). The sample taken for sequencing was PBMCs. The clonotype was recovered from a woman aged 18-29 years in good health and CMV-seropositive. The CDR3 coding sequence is TGTGCCAGCAGCTCTTCCCAGGGTGTTAATCAGCCCCAGCATTTT. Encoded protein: CASSSSQGVNQPQHF.